Below, 24 T cell receptor beta chains from the same sample are listed, as sequenced in a study of T-cell reconstitution after alpha-beta-depleted transplantation in children. A TCRbeta library incorporating unique molecular identifiers was prepared. TCRdb reprocessed the PCR reads via MiXCR and lists one record per CDR3 protein. The sample includes 500,000 to 650,000 distinct CDR3 sequences, 10% to 15% of them seen just once. Sequences were derived from PBMCs, mostly from graft donor cells, sampled 360 days after TCRalphabeta/CD19-depleted stem cell transplant. The receptors here all came from a male patient under 18 who had a stem cell transplant for acute myeloid leukemia, so the T cells may come from the graft donor.

This clonotype was seen more than once but under ten times. The V gene is TRBV29-1, the J gene TRBJ2-7; D may correspond to TRBD1 or TRBD2 (7 bases each). CDR1 is SQVTM, CDR2 ANQGSEA, per germline. Trimming removed 4 bases from V and 6 bases from J, with 19 bases in between. This CDR3 spans 14 amino acids. Here the CDR3 DNA reads TGCAGCGTTGGGGGGGGCAGGGGGTTGGGCGAGCAGTACTTC. Its protein is CSVGGGRGLGEQYF.

The chain recombines TRBV19 with TRBJ2-6; no clear D. There are 15 residues in the CDR3. Looked up from germline, CDR1 is LNHDA and CDR2 is SQIVND (reference sequence). The germline V and J ends were trimmed by 7 bases and 0 bases, with 10 bases remaining between them. In nucleotides, the CDR3 is TGTGCCAGTACCCCACAAAGCTCTGGGGCCAACGTCCTGACTTTC. Translating gives CASTPQSSGANVLTF.

The rearrangement uses TRBV5-1 and TRBJ2-6; D is uncertain. The ends were cut back, 0 bases at V and 3 bases at J, with 16 bases in the middle. This CDR3 has 18 amino acids. Germline CDR1 reads SGHRS; CDR2 reads YFSETQ. The CDR3 DNA sequence: TGCGCCAGCAGCTTGGGCAGCTCGGCTCTTTTTGGGGCCAACGTCCTGACTTTC. Protein: CASSLGSSALFGANVLTF.

This rearrangement joins TRBV25-1 to TRBJ1-2, with 7 positions matching TRBD1. The V gene's germline CDR1 is MGHDK and CDR2 SYGVNS. After removal of 3 bases from V and 4 bases from J, the junction contained 14 bases not matched to a gene. This CDR3 has 17 amino acids. CDR3 sequence: CASSDSPPNRGIYGYTF. Written as DNA, the CDR3 is TGTGCCAGCAGTGATTCGCCCCCTAACAGGGGTATCTATGGCTACACCTTC.

This clonotype was detected only a few times. The gene calls are TRBV28 and TRBJ1-1; D not certain. The CDR3 spans 13 residues. Germline V CDR1 and CDR2: MDHEN, SYDVKM. Trimming stripped 3 bases from V and 3 bases from J, with 8 bases between. CDR3 region: CASSFREDTEAFF. CDR3 sequence (DNA): TGTGCCAGCAGTTTCCGGGAGGACACTGAAGCTTTCTTT. Together with reference TRBV28 and TRBJ1-1, the CDR3 gives the full variable domain: DVKVTQSSRYLVKRTGEKVFLECVQDMDHENMFWYRQDPGLGLRLIYFSYDVKMKEKGDIPEGYSVSREKKERFSLILESASTNQTSMYLCASSFREDTEAFFGQGTRLTVV.

Only a few counts were recorded for this clonotype. J is TRBJ1-5 and V is TRBV7-8; D not resolved. CDR3 length equals 13 residues. Germline lookup yields CDR1 SGHVS and CDR2 FQNEAQ. V dropped 1 base and J dropped 3 bases, with 4 bases sitting between them. The CDR3 DNA reads TGTGCCAGCAGCTTAGAAGTCAATCAGCCCCAGCATTTT. It specifies CASSLEVNQPQHF.

This clonotype was detected only a few times. V gene TRBV7-6 combines with J gene TRBJ2-1; D call uncertain. The CDR3 is made up of 15 amino acids. From germline, CDR1 is SGHVS and CDR2 FNYEAQ. The ends were cut back, 1 base at V and 2 bases at J, with 9 bases in the middle. The CDR3 bases are TGTGCCAGCAGCTTAGACGTGACACCCTACAATGAGCAGTTCTTC. This codes for CASSLDVTPYNEQFF. Variable domain in full (rest from reference TRBV7-6 and TRBJ2-1): GAGVSQSPRYKVTKRGQDVALRCDPISGHVSLYWYRQALGQGPEFLTYFNYEAQQDKSGLPNDRFSAERPEGSISTLTIQRTEQRDSAMYRCASSLDVTPYNEQFFGPGTRLTVL.

This rearrangement joins TRBV28 to TRBJ1-5; tentatively, D is TRBD1 (6 bases). The germline CDR1 and CDR2 sequences are MDHEN and SYDVKM. The CDR3 loop spans 16 amino acids. V was trimmed by 6 bases and J by 0 bases, leaving 15 bases between them. The CDR3 nucleotides read TGTGCCAGCAGGGGATGGCAGGGGCTTAGCAATCAGCCCCAGCATTTT. Protein: CASRGWQGLSNQPQHF.

This clonotype was counted a few times. The gene calls are TRBV12-3 or TRBV12-4 and TRBJ2-3; 12 bases match TRBD2. The V segment lost 5 bases and the J segment 4 bases; nucleotides outside the gene matches: 7. This CDR3 contains 16 residues. CDR3 region: CASSRSRLAGADTQYF. The CDR3 nucleotides read TGTGCCAGCAGTCGATCCAGACTAGCGGGAGCAGATACGCAGTATTTT.

This sequence joins TRBV3-1 and TRBJ2-7; a weak D match, TRBD2 (6 bases). V lost 0 bases to trimming and J lost 7 bases, with 22 bases between them. The CDR3 has 17 residues. CDR1 is LGHDT and CDR2 is YNNKEL in the germline V gene (reference sequence). The CDR3 coding sequence is TGTGCCAGCAGCCAAGAAAGGCGGGAAAGGTTTTCTAAAGAGCAGTACTTC. Translating gives CASSQERRERFSKEQYF.

This clonotype was counted many times. The CDR3 DNA is TGCAGTGCTGCCGAACTAGGTCCCTACGAGCAGTACTTC. As protein: CSAAELGPYEQYF. The chain links TRBV20-1 to TRBJ2-7, with D tentatively TRBD2 (5 bases). The length of the CDR3 is 13 residues. Germline V lookup: CDR1 DFQATT, CDR2 SNEGSKA (reference sequence). V was shortened by 5 bases and J by 2 bases, with 13 bases between the two germline ends.

The chain links TRBV6-1 to TRBJ2-7; D is unresolved. V was shortened by 0 bases and J by 0 bases, with 6 bases between the two germline ends. The CDR3 runs to 14 residues. Germline V gives CDR1 MNHNS, CDR2 SASEGT. This chain's CDR3 is CASSEADLSYEQYF. For the CDR3, the DNA is TGTGCCAGCAGTGAAGCGGACCTCTCCTACGAGCAGTACTTC.

The chain employs TRBV20-1 and TRBJ2-5, with D perhaps being TRBD1 or TRBD2 (6 bases each). This CDR3 region has 17 residues. Germline CDR1 reads DFQATT; CDR2 reads SNEGSKA (reference sequence). The germline V and J ends were trimmed by 1 base and 5 bases, with 23 bases remaining between them. The CDR3: CSARGTRGQVDVETQYF. The CDR3 DNA sequence: TGCAGTGCTAGAGGGACACGGGGGCAGGTGGACGTGGAGACCCAGTACTTC.

This clonotype occurred a few times. V usage is TRBV20-1 and J usage is TRBJ2-6; D is possibly TRBD1 (5 bases). The CDR3 sequence is 18 residues long. Germline V gene data show CDR1 as DFQATT and CDR2 as SNEGSKA (reference sequence). V lost 3 bases, J lost 0 bases, and 18 bases lay in between. This CDR3 reads CSARDQTGVDSGANVLTF. For the CDR3, the DNA is TGCAGTGCTAGGGATCAAACAGGCGTTGACTCTGGGGCCAACGTCCTGACTTTC.

This clonotype has just a few counts. The V gene is TRBV7-8, the J gene TRBJ2-7; 12 bases map to TRBD2. CDR1 SGHVS and CDR2 FQNEAQ come from the germline V gene. The CDR3 spans 19 residues. Trimming cost V 3 bases and J 6 bases; bases outside gene matches: 18. Here the CDR3 reads CASSLGLIKTSGRWFEQYF. CDR3 nucleotides: TGTGCCAGCAGCTTGGGACTCATTAAGACTAGCGGGAGATGGTTCGAGCAGTACTTC.

The rearrangement joins TRBV6-5 to TRBJ1-4; D not resolved. Germline CDR1 is MNHEY and CDR2 is SVGAGI. This CDR3 contains 15 residues. Trimming removed 2 bases from V and 0 bases from J, with 7 bases in between. CDR3 sequence reads: CASSYTSTTNEKLFF. The CDR3 region has the DNA TGTGCCAGCAGTTACACATCGACAACTAATGAAAAACTGTTTTTT.

The gene calls are TRBV28 and TRBJ2-7; TRBD2 matches 14 bases. V gave up 8 bases and J gave up 7 bases; unmatched junction bases: 13. The length of the CDR3 is 16 residues. Germline CDR1 MDHEN, CDR2 SYDVKM. CDR3 sequence (DNA): TGTGCCAGCGTTGACCTGGGACTAGCGGGAGTCGATGAGCAGTACTTC. It yields the protein CASVDLGLAGVDEQYF.

This clonotype was detected many times. The chain is built from TRBV19 and TRBJ2-1; D not certain. Germline V gene sequence: CDR1 LNHDA, CDR2 SQIVND (reference sequence). This CDR3 is 13 amino acids long. V lost 3 bases, J lost 12 bases, and 15 bases lay in between. CDR3 nucleotide sequence: TGTGCCAGTAGTATCCTACGCTGGGATGCGCAGTTCTTC. The encoded protein is CASSILRWDAQFF.

This clonotype was counted only a few times. This rearrangement joins TRBV20-1 to TRBJ2-7; TRBD2 aligns across 8 bases. J gave up 7 bases and V 2 bases, and 16 bases lay outside the gene matches. Per germline, CDR1 DFQATT and CDR2 SNEGSKA (reference sequence). This CDR3 has 16 residues. CDR3 coding DNA: TGCAGTGCTAGAACCCCGACTAGCGCCTCTGGTGAAGAGCAGTACTTC. Translation: CSARTPTSASGEEQYF.

The rearrangement links TRBV6-1 to TRBJ2-4; a weak D match, TRBD2 (7 bases). Trimming removed 4 bases at V and 0 bases at J, with 25 bases between. From germline, CDR1 is MNHNS and CDR2 SASEGT. The CDR3 is 20 amino acids. The CDR3 here is CASSARQGGARLLAKNIQYF. The CDR3, as DNA: TGTGCCAGCAGTGCCCGTCAAGGGGGGGCGCGCCTTTTAGCCAAAAACATTCAGTACTTC.

This clonotype showed up just a few times. This chain connects TRBV9 to TRBJ2-1; 8 bases are shared with TRBD2. The CDR3 runs 15 residues. Germline CDR1 and CDR2: SGDLS and YYNGEE. V lost 3 bases and J lost 8; bases outside the gene matches: 10. In nucleotides, the CDR3 is TGTGCCAGCAGCGGCATCGGGAGCGGGAGCGATGAGCAGTTCTTC. Translated, it gives CASSGIGSGSDEQFF.

This clonotype was seen ten or more times. The chain couples TRBV28 to TRBJ2-1; 9 bases align to TRBD2. The CDR3 length is 14 residues. Germline CDR1 reads MDHEN; CDR2 reads SYDVKM. V lost 3 bases, J lost 7 bases, and 4 bases stayed unmatched. The CDR3 DNA follows: TGTGCCAGCAGTTTTCGCGGGAGGGGGAATGAGCAGTTCTTC. Translated: CASSFRGRGNEQFF.

This clonotype has at least ten counts. This chain uses TRBV15 with TRBJ2-2, with D possibly TRBD2 on 6 matching bases. CDR1 and CDR2 from the germline V gene are LNHNV and YYDKDF (reference sequence). The germline V and J ends were trimmed by 5 bases and 9 bases, with 22 bases remaining between them. The CDR3 has 16 residues. In DNA, the CDR3 is TGTGCCACCAGCCAAGGAACGGGACTGCCTGGTAGGGAGCTGTTTTTT. Translation gives CATSQGTGLPGRELFF.

Ten or more counts support this clonotype. The chain recombines TRBV20-1 with TRBJ2-5, with D perhaps TRBD2 (6 bases). Trimming pared 1 base from V and 3 bases from J, leaving 9 bases between. The V gene's germline CDR1 is DFQATT and CDR2 SNEGSKA (reference sequence). The CDR3 length is 13 residues. The CDR3 reads CSARGGMEETQYF. CDR3 DNA sequence: TGCAGTGCTAGAGGCGGGATGGAAGAGACCCAGTACTTC.